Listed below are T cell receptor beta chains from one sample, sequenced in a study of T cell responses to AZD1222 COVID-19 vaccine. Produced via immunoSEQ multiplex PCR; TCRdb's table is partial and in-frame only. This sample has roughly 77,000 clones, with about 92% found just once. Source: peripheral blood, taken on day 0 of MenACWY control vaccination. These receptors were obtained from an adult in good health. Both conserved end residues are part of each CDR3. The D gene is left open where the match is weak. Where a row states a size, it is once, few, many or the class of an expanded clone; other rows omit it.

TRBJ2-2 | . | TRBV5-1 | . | CASSLKAVPPTGELFF | TGCGCCAGCAGCTTGAAGGCAGTCCCCCCCACCGGGGAGCTGTTTTTT
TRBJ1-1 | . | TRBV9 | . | CASSPQRGDTEAFF | TGTGCCAGCAGCCCTCAACGGGGGGACACTGAAGCTTTCTTT
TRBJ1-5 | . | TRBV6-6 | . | CASGDTPQPQHF | TGTGCCAGCGGGGACACCCCGCAGCCCCAGCATTTT
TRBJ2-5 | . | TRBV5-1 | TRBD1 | CASSPDRRTQYF | TGCGCCAGCAGCCCGGACAGGCGGACCCAGTACTTC
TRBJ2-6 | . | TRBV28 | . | CASSLATGIGANVLTF | TGTGCCAGCAGTTTAGCCACAGGGATTGGGGCCAACGTCCTGACTTTC
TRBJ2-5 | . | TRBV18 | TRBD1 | CASSPLGQGEETQYF | TGTGCCAGCTCACCACTAGGACAGGGAGAAGAGACCCAGTACTTC
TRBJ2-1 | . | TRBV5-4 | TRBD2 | CASSSGLAGVHEQFF | TGTGCCAGCAGCTCGGGACTAGCGGGAGTGCATGAGCAGTTCTTC
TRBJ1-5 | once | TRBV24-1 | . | CATSDSTGSNQPQHF | TGTGCCACCAGTGATTCCACAGGGAGCAATCAGCCCCAGCATTTT
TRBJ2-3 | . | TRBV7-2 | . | CASSLEVRGPDTQYF | TGTGCCAGCAGCTTGGAGGTGCGGGGTCCAGATACGCAGTATTTT
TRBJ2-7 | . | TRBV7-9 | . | CASSPNYEQYF | TGTGCCAGCAGCCCAAACTACGAGCAGTACTTC
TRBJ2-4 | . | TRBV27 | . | CASSPDRNIQYF | TGTGCCAGCAGCCCGGACAGAAACATTCAGTACTTC
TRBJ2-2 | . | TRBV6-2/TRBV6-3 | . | CASSYSTAGLGTGELFF | TGTGCCAGCAGTTACTCGACGGCTGGGTTGGGCACCGGGGAGCTGTTTTTT
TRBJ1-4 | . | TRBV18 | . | CASSPLTQSTNEKLFF | TGTGCCAGCTCACCACTAACCCAATCAACTAATGAAAAACTGTTTTTT
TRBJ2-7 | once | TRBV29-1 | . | CSVQTGTTYEQYF | TGCAGCGTTCAAACCGGGACAACCTACGAGCAGTACTTC
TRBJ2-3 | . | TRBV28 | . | CATRSDTQYF | TGTGCCACTCGCTCAGATACGCAGTATTTT
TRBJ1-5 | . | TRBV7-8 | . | CASSLARFWDKSNQPQHF | TGTGCCAGCAGCTTAGCTCGATTCTGGGACAAGAGCAATCAGCCCCAGCATTTT
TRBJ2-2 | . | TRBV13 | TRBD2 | CASSAGLAGGTGELFF | TGTGCCAGCAGCGCCGGACTAGCGGGAGGGACCGGGGAGCTGTTTTTT